These 26 T cell receptor beta chains came from one sample sequenced in a study of blood T cell repertoires in COVID-19. Produced via immunoSEQ multiplex PCR; TCRdb's table is partial and in-frame only. Of fewer than 650,000 clones in the sample, around nine tenths were seen once. The sequenced sample consisted of peripheral blood. Receptors were obtained from a woman aged 45-60 years with COVID-19, enrolled during active disease.

The chain joins TRBV11-2 to TRBJ2-7, with 7 bases matching TRBD2. The CDR3 consists of 13 residues. Germline values: CDR1 SGHAT, CDR2 FQNNGV. V was pared by 5 bases and J by 6 bases, with 7 bases of the junction left unmatched. The CDR3 loop reads CASSPRLAAEQYF. Written as DNA, the CDR3 is TGTGCCAGCAGCCCGCGACTAGCCGCCGAGCAGTACTTC.

This clone was picked up one time. The V and J genes are TRBV29-1 and TRBJ1-1; 10 nucleotides match TRBD1. The CDR3 has 13 amino acids. From germline, CDR1 is SQVTM and CDR2 ANQGSEA. The J segment lost 4 bases and the V segment lost 6 bases, leaving 5 bases of the junction unmatched. In DNA form, the CDR3 reads TGCAGCGTAGACAGGGGGCTTGGCACTGAAGCTTTCTTT. This gives the protein CSVDRGLGTEAFF.

This chain uses TRBV6-1 with TRBJ1-2; no clear D gene. Trimming pared 1 base from V and 3 bases from J, leaving 6 bases between. Germline lookup yields CDR1 MNHNS and CDR2 SASEGT. The CDR3 is 13 residues long. In DNA form, the CDR3 reads TGTGCCAGCAGTGAAGGGAGGGACTATGGCTACACCTTC. Amino acids: CASSEGRDYGYTF.

To note about this clone: Other DNA sequences from this sample encode an identical CDR3 as well. The chain recombines TRBV30 with TRBJ1-3; possibly TRBD1 for D (6 bases). Trimming shortened V by 0 bases and J by 0 bases, and 6 bases separated the two germline ends. Germline CDR1 GTSNPN, CDR2 SVGIG (reference sequence). This CDR3 is built from 14 residues. The CDR3 loop reads CAWSVTGSGNTIYF. Written as DNA, the CDR3 is TGTGCCTGGAGTGTGACAGGCTCTGGAAACACCATATATTTT.

The J gene is TRBJ1-1, the V gene TRBV5-1; a possible D gene is TRBD1 (6 bases). The germline V gene has CDR1 SGHRS and CDR2 YFSETQ. Trimming cost V 0 bases and J 6 bases, with 9 bases left between them. The length of the CDR3 is 13 residues. The CDR3 DNA is TGCGCCAGCAGCTTGGGACAGGAAGCTGAAGCTTTCTTT. This encodes CASSLGQEAEAFF.

V usage is TRBV5-6 and J usage is TRBJ2-3; D is uncertain. The CDR3 covers 14 residues. Trimming left V 0 bases short and J 4 bases short, with 9 bases between. Germline assignment: CDR1 SGHDT and CDR2 YYEEEE. CDR3 residues: CASSLALEADTQYF. CDR3 in DNA: TGTGCCAGCAGCTTGGCCTTAGAGGCAGATACGCAGTATTTT.

The rearrangement links TRBV18 to TRBJ2-7; D perhaps matches TRBD1 (5 bases). V was cut by 3 bases and J by 1 base, with 13 bases left in between. The V gene's germline CDR1 is KGHSH and CDR2 LQKENI. This CDR3 region has 15 residues. Here the CDR3 DNA reads TGTGCCAGCTCACCGGGGCCAGAGCTTTCCTACGAGCAGTACTTC. Translated: CASSPGPELSYEQYF.

V usage is TRBV25-1 and J usage is TRBJ2-3; the match to TRBD2 covers 8 bases. V lost 0 bases to trimming and J lost 4 bases; unmatched junction nucleotides: 6. The CDR3 runs 16 residues. Looked up from germline, CDR1 is MGHDK and CDR2 is SYGVNS. CDR3: CASSEYGGGSPDTQYF. The CDR3 coding sequence is TGTGCCAGCAGTGAATACGGGGGGGGCTCCCCAGATACGCAGTATTTT. Based on the CDR3 plus reference TRBV25-1 and TRBJ2-3, the full variable domain is EADIYQTPRYLVIGTGKKITLECSQTMGHDKMYWYQQDPGMELHLIHYSYGVNSTEKGDLSSESTVSRIRTEHFPLTLESARPSHTSQYLCASSEYGGGSPDTQYFGPGTRLTVL.

The genes are TRBV30 and TRBJ1-4; TRBD1 might be the D (5 bases). Trimming took off 2 bases at V and 1 base at J, with 17 bases between the two ends. CDR1 is GTSNPN, CDR2 SVGIG, per germline (reference sequence). This CDR3 is built from 17 residues. CDR3 amino acids: CAWSLRRVRLTNEKLFF. CDR3 DNA: TGTGCCTGGAGTCTCCGCAGGGTTAGGTTAACTAATGAAAAACTGTTTTTT.

This chain connects TRBV27 to TRBJ1-5; 7 nucleotides line up with TRBD1. J lost 7 bases, V lost 7 bases, and 7 bases had no gene match. CDR3 length equals 13 residues. Germline V lookup: CDR1 MNHEY, CDR2 SMNVEV (reference sequence). The CDR3 DNA reads TGTGCCAGCATTCCGCAGGGGGGCCAGCCCCAGCATTTT. This translates into CASIPQGGQPQHF.

CDR3 nucleotides: TGTGCCAGCAGCTCAGTGCCATACTCCAGCGGGAACACTGAAGCTTTCTTT. Its translation is CASSSVPYSSGNTEAFF. The rearrangement uses TRBV7-2 and TRBJ1-1; D not certain. CDR3 length: 17 amino acids. From germline, CDR1 is SGHTA and CDR2 FQGNSA. The ends were cut back, 4 bases at V and 1 base at J, with 19 bases in the middle. Complete variable domain (other parts from reference TRBV7-2 and TRBJ1-1): GAGVSQSPSNKVTEKGKDVELRCDPISGHTALYWYRQSLGQGLEFLIYFQGNSAPDKSGLPSDRFSAERTGGSVSTLTIQRTQQEDSAVYLCASSSVPYSSGNTEAFFGQGTRLTVV.

The V call is TRBV18, the J call TRBJ1-5, with TRBD1 identical over 7 bases. V was pared by 2 bases and J by 4 bases, with 5 bases of the junction left unmatched. CDR1 is KGHSH, CDR2 LQKENI, per germline. CDR3 length: 15 residues. For the CDR3, the DNA is TGTGCCAGCTCACCAGGGGAACAGGGGAATCAGCCCCAGCATTTT. It encodes CASSPGEQGNQPQHF.

The genes are TRBV2 and TRBJ1-1; possibly TRBD1 for D (6 bases). Deletions cut 4 bases from V and 0 bases from J, with 9 bases between. The germline V gene encodes CDR1 SNHLY and CDR2 FYNNEI. This CDR3 is 14 amino acids long. CDR3 DNA sequence: TGTGCCAGCAGTGCACAGGGCATGAACACTGAAGCTTTCTTT. Its protein is CASSAQGMNTEAFF.

This chain connects TRBV10-2 to TRBJ1-1; TRBD1 aligns across 8 bases. Germline assignment: CDR1 WSHSY and CDR2 SAAADI. After removal of 6 bases from V and 1 base from J, the junction contained 4 bases not matched to a gene. This CDR3 is built from 14 residues. The CDR3 DNA sequence: TGCGCCAGCAGGGAGACAGGGGAGAACACTGAAGCTTTCTTT. This gives the protein CASRETGENTEAFF.

This CDR3 reads CASSQSPTTYEQYF. CDR3 nucleotide sequence: TGTGCCAGCAGCCAATCTCCCACTACCTACGAGCAGTACTTC. The chain employs TRBV3-1 (or the pseudogene TRBV3-2) and TRBJ2-7; D ambiguous. The V and J ends lost 2 bases and 2 bases respectively, with 10 bases between them. The length of the CDR3 is 14 residues. Germline V gene sequence: CDR1 LGHDT, CDR2 YNNKEL (reference sequence).

As DNA, the CDR3 is TGTGCCAGCAGCGTAGGTACAGATAATTCACCCCTCCACTTT. Its protein is CASSVGTDNSPLHF. The chain combines TRBV9 with TRBJ1-6; D gene uncertain. V gave up 0 bases and J gave up 5 bases, with 6 bases separating them. CDR1 is SGDLS, CDR2 YYNGEE, per germline. This CDR3 has 14 residues. The whole variable domain, remainder taken from reference TRBV9 and TRBJ1-6, is DSGVTQTPKHLITATGQRVTLRCSPRSGDLSVYWYQQSLDQGLQFLIQYYNGEERAKGNILERFSAQQFPDLHSELNLSSLELGDSALYFCASSVGTDNSPLHFGNGTRLTVT.

The V gene is TRBV5-6, the J gene TRBJ2-5, with D perhaps matching TRBD1 (5 bases). The ends were cut back, 0 bases at V and 5 bases at J, with 8 bases in the middle. The V gene's germline CDR1 is SGHDT and CDR2 YYEEEE. The CDR3 length is 13 residues. For the CDR3, the DNA is TGTGCCAGCAGCTTGGCCCCAGGGGAGACCCAGTACTTC. Amino acid sequence: CASSLAPGETQYF.

The chain recombines TRBV30 with TRBJ1-1, with D hard to call. The germline V and J ends were trimmed by 5 bases and 1 base, with 11 bases remaining between them. Germline-derived CDR1 and CDR2 are GTSNPN and SVGIG (reference sequence). The CDR3 runs to 13 residues. The CDR3 sequence: CAWCRTPNTEAFF. The DNA for the CDR3 is TGTGCCTGGTGCCGAACACCGAACACTGAAGCTTTCTTT.

V gene TRBV10-3 combines with J gene TRBJ2-6; D perhaps matches TRBD1 (6 bases). Germline-derived CDR1 and CDR2 are ENHRY and SYGVKD. V shed 4 bases and J shed 0 bases, with 13 bases lying between them. This CDR3 region has 17 residues. For the CDR3, the DNA is TGTGCCATCAGTGTGGCAGGGGCCAGCTCTGGGGCCAACGTCCTGACTTTC. It yields the protein CAISVAGASSGANVLTF.

The chain recombines TRBV9 with TRBJ1-1; 7 bases agree with TRBD1. CDR3 length: 13 residues. The ends lost 3 bases at V and 5 bases at J; junction bases unmatched: 4. Germline loops: CDR1 SGDLS, CDR2 YYNGEE. CDR3 nucleotides: TGTGCCAGCAGCGAGACAGGGCATACTGAAGCTTTCTTT. Protein: CASSETGHTEAFF.

The J gene is TRBJ2-5, the V gene TRBV2, with TRBD1 as a possible D gene (5 bases). Germline values: CDR1 SNHLY, CDR2 FYNNEI. This CDR3 spans 16 amino acids. Trimming removed 5 bases from V and 4 bases from J, with 20 bases in between. In nucleotides, the CDR3 is TGTGCCAGCAGTCTCGGTCCTAGGGGTGGCAGAGAGACCCAGTACTTC. Translation: CASSLGPRGGRETQYF.

This chain joins TRBV6-1 and TRBJ1-1, with 8 bases lining up with TRBD1. Germline CDR1 reads MNHNS; CDR2 reads SASEGT. V trimming: 1 base; J trimming: 9 bases; junction bases outside the gene matches: 4. CDR3 length equals 13 residues. The CDR3 sequence: CASSEVTGEKAFF. CDR3 nucleotides: TGTGCCAGCAGTGAAGTGACAGGGGAGAAAGCTTTCTTT.

The chain employs TRBV4-2 and TRBJ1-1, with TRBD1 identical over 8 bases. Germline V gene data show CDR1 as LGHNA and CDR2 as YNFKEQ. The CDR3 spans 15 residues. V was pared by 4 bases and J by 1 base, with 5 bases of the junction left unmatched. CDR3 nucleotides: TGTGCCAGCAGCCTCCTGGACAGGGAGAACACTGAAGCTTTCTTT. Protein product: CASSLLDRENTEAFF.

The count of this clone is one. The V gene is TRBV9, the J gene TRBJ1-3; 8 bases agree with TRBD1. This CDR3 region has 17 residues. Unmatched junction bases numbered 9, after V lost 2 bases and J lost 2 bases. The V gene's germline CDR1 is SGDLS and CDR2 YYNGEE. The CDR3 region is CASSVSDREVAGNTIYF. The CDR3 DNA is TGTGCCAGCAGCGTTTCGGACAGGGAGGTCGCTGGAAACACCATATATTTT. The full variable domain, completed using reference TRBV9 and TRBJ1-3, is DSGVTQTPKHLITATGQRVTLRCSPRSGDLSVYWYQQSLDQGLQFLIQYYNGEERAKGNILERFSAQQFPDLHSELNLSSLELGDSALYFCASSVSDREVAGNTIYFGEGSWLTVV.

The chain joins TRBV5-1 to TRBJ2-7; D is possibly TRBD2 (6 bases). Germline assignment: CDR1 SGHRS and CDR2 YFSETQ. V was cut by 3 bases and J by 3 bases, with 13 bases left in between. This CDR3 contains 14 residues. CDR3 sequence (DNA): TGCGCCAGCAGCTCTGCCGGGGGATTCTACGAGCAGTACTTC. Translation gives CASSSAGGFYEQYF. Full variable domain (missing parts from reference TRBV5-1 and TRBJ2-7): KAGVTQTPRYLIKTRGQQVTLSCSPISGHRSVSWYQQTPGQGLQFLFEYFSETQRNKGNFPGRFSGRQFSNSRSEMNVSTLELGDSALYLCASSSAGGFYEQYFGPGTRLTVT.

The chain links TRBV5-4 to TRBJ2-7, with 8 bases matching TRBD1. V shed 4 bases, J shed 4 bases, and the junction held 4 bases outside the gene matches. The CDR3 extends over 13 amino acids. CDR1 is SGHNT and CDR2 is YYREEE in the germline V gene (reference sequence). CDR3 bases: TGTGCCAGCAGCCCAAACAGGGGGTACGAGCAGTACTTC. Encoded protein: CASSPNRGYEQYF.